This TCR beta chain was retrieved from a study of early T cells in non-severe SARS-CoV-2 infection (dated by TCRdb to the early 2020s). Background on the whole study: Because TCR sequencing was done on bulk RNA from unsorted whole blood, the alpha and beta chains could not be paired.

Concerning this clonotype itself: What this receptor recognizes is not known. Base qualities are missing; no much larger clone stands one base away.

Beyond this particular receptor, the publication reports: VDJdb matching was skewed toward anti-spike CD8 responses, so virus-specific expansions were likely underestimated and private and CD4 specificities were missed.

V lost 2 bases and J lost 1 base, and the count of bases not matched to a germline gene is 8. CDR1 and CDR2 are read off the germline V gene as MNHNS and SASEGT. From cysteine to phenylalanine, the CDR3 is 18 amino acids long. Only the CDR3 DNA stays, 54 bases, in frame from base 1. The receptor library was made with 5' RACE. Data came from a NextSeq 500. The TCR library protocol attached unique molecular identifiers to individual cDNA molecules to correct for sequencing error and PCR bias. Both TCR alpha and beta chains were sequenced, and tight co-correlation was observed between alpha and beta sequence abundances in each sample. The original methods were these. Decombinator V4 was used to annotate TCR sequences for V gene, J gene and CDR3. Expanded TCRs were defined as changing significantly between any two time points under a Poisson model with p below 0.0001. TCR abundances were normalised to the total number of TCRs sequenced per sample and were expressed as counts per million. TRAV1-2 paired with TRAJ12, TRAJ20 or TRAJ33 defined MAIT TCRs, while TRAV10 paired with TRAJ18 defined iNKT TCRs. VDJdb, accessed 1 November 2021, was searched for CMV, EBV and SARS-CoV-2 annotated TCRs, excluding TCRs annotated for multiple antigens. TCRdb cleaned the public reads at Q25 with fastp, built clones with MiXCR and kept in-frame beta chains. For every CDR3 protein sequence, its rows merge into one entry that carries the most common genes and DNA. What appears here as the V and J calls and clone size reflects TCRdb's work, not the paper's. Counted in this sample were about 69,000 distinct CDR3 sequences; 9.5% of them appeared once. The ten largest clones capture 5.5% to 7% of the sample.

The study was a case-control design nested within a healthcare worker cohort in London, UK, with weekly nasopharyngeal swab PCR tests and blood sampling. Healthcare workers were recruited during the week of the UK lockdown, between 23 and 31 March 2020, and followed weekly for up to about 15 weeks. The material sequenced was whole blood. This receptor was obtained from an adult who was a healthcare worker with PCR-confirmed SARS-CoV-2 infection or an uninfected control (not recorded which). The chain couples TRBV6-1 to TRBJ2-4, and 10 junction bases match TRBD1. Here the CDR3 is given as CASSERPGQGVAKNIQYF. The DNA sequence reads TGTGCCAGCAGTGAAAGGCCAGGACAGGGGGTTGCCAAAAACATTCAGTACTTC.